The rows below give T cell receptor beta chains drawn from one sample of a study of blood T cell repertoires in COVID-19. TCRdb's copy holds only in-frame clones and misses some; the assay was immunoSEQ multiplex PCR. The sample yields approximately 210,000 clones, around 81% seen once. Sequencing input: PBMCs or T cells enriched from blood (not recorded which). The source of these receptors is a man younger than 40 with acute COVID-19. Each CDR3 is given with its conserved first and last residue. D genes are given only for firm matches. Only some rows state a clone size, as once, few, many or a class for expanded clones.

len	v_gene	d_gene	abundance	j_gene	CDR3nt	CDR3aa
16	TRBV5-1	.	.	TRBJ1-1	TGCGCCAGCAGCTTAACAGGGTCCCGGATGAACACTGAAGCTTTCTTT	CASSLTGSRMNTEAFF
15	TRBV21-1	.	.	TRBJ1-2	TGTGCCAGCAGCAATCCCCGGGACAGGCGCTATGGCTACACCTTC	CASSNPRDRRYGYTF
13	TRBV11-2	.	.	TRBJ2-3	TGTGCCAGCAGCTTTCCACCCGCGGATACGCAGTATTTT	CASSFPPADTQYF
15	TRBV7-9	.	.	TRBJ2-7	TGTGCCAGCAGCTTAGACAGGGTCCCCCCGAGCGAGCAGTACTTC	CASSLDRVPPSEQYF
12	TRBV6-5	.	.	TRBJ1-1	TGTGCCAGCAGTCCCCGGGGGGAGGGAGCTTTCTTT	CASSPRGEGAFF
15	TRBV27	.	.	TRBJ2-1	TGTGCCAGCAGCCCTCTCGCGGGCTCCTACAATGAGCAGTTCTTC	CASSPLAGSYNEQFF
13	TRBV11-2	TRBD1	.	TRBJ1-2	TGTGCCAGCAGCCCCGGGACAGTTGATGGCTACACCTTC	CASSPGTVDGYTF
13	TRBV2	.	.	TRBJ2-3	TGTGCCAGCAGTGAACAGGTGACAGATACGCAGTATTTT	CASSEQVTDTQYF
13	TRBV12-3/TRBV12-4	.	.	TRBJ1-3	TGTGCCAGCAGTTTACAGGGGGGAAACACCATATATTTT	CASSLQGGNTIYF
14	TRBV6-5	.	.	TRBJ2-5	TGTGCCAGCAGCGTTCGACAGTTACAAGAGACCCAGTACTTC	CASSVRQLQETQYF
16	TRBV10-3	TRBD1	.	TRBJ1-4	TGTGCCATCAGTGGGACCGACAGGGGGCAGGGCGAAAAACTGTTTTTT	CAISGTDRGQGEKLFF
14	TRBV7-9	.	many	TRBJ1-1	TGTGCCAGCAGCTTCGGGGTTTGGGGCACTGAAGCTTTCTTT	CASSFGVWGTEAFF
14	TRBV5-1	TRBD1	.	TRBJ1-2	TGCGCCAGCAGCTCGATTACAGGGGGCAATGGCTACACCTTC	CASSSITGGNGYTF
16	TRBV6-4	TRBD1	.	TRBJ1-3	TGTGCCAGCAGTTATCAGACAGGGGAAAAGAGAAACACCATATATTTT	CASSYQTGEKRNTIYF
12	TRBV29-1	.	.	TRBJ2-5	TGCAGCGTTGTTTCATCAGGAGAGACCCAGTACTTC	CSVVSSGETQYF
14	TRBV7-9	.	.	TRBJ2-5	TGTGCCAGCAGAGTTGGAGGGGCGGATCAGACCCAGTACTTC	CASRVGGADQTQYF
13	TRBV2	.	.	TRBJ1-3	TGTGCCAGCAGAGAGGGCTCTGGAAACACCATATATTTT	CASREGSGNTIYF
15	TRBV5-1	.	.	TRBJ1-1	TGCGCCAGCAGCGAGAACAGGGTGGTGAACACTGAAGCTTTCTTT	CASSENRVVNTEAFF
16	TRBV6-6	TRBD1	few	TRBJ1-5	TGTGCCAGCACGGGCCGGGACAGGGGTAGCAATCAGCCCCAGCATTTT	CASTGRDRGSNQPQHF
15	TRBV29-1	.	.	TRBJ2-1	TGCAGCGTTGAAGGACAGGAGAGCTCCTACAATGAGCAGTTCTTC	CSVEGQESSYNEQFF